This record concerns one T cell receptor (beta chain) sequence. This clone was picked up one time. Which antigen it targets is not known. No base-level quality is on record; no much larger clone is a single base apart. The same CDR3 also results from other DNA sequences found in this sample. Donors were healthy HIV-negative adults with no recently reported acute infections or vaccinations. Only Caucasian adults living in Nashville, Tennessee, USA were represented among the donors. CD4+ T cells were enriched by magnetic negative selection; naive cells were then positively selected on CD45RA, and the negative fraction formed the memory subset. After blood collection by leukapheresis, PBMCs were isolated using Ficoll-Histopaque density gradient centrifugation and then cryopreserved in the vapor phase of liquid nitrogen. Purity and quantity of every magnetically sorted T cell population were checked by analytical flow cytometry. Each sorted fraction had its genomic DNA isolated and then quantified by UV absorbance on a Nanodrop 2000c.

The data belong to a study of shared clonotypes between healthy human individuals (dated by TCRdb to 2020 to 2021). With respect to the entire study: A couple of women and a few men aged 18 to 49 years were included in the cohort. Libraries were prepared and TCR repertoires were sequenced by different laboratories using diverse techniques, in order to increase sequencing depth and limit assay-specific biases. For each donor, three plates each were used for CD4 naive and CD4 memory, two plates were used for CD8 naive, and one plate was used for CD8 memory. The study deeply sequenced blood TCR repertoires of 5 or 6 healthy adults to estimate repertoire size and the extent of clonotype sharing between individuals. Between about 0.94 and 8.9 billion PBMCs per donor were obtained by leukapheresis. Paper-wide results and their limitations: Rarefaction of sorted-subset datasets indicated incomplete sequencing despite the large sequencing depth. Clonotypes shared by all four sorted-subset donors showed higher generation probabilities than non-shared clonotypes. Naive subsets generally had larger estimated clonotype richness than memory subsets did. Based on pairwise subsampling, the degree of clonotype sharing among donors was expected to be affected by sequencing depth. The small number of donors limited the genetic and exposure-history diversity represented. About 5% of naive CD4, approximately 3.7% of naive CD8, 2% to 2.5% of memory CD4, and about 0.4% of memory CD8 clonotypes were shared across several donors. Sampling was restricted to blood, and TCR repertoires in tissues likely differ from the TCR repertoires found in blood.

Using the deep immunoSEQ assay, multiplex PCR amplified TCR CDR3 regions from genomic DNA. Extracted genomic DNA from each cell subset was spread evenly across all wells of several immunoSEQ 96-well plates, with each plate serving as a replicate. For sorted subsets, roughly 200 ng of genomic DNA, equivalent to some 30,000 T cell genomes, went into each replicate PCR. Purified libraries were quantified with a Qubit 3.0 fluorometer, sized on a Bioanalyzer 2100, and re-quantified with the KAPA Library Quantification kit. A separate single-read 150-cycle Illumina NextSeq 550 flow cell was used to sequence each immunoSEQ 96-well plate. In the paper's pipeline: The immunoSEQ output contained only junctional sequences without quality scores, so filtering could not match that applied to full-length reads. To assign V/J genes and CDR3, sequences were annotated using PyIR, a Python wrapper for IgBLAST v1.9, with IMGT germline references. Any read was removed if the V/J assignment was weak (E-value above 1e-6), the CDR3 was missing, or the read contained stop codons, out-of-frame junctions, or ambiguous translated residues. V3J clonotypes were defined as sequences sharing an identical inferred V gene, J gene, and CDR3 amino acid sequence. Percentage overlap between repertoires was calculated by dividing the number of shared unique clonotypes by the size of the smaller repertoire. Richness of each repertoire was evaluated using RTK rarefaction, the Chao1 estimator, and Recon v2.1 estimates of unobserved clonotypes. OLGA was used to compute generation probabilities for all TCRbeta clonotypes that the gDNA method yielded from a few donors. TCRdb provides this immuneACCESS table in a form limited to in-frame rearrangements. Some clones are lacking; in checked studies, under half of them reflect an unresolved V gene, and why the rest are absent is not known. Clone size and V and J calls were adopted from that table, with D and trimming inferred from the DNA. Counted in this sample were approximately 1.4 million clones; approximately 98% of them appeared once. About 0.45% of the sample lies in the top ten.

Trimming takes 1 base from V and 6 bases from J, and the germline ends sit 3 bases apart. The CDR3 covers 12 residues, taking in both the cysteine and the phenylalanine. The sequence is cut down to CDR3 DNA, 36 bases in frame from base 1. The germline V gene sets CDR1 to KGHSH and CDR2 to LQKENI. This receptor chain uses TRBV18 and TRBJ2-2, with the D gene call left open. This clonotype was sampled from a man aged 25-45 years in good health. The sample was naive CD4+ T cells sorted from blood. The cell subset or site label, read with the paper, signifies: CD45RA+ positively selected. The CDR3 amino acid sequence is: CASSPRAGELFF. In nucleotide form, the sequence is TGTGCCAGCTCACCACGAGCCGGGGAGCTGTTTTTT.